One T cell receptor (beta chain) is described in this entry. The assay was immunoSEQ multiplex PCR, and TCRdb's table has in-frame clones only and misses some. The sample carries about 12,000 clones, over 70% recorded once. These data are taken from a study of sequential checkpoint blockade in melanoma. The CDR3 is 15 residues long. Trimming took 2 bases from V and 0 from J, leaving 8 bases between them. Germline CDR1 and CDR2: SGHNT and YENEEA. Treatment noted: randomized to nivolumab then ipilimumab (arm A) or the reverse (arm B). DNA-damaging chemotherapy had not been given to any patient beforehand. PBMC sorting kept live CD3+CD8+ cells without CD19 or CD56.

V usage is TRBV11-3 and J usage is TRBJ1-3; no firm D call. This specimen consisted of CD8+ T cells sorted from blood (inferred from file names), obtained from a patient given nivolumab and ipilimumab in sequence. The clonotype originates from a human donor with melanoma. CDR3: CASSLWAASGNTIYF. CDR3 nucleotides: TGTGCCAGCAGCTTATGGGCCGCCTCTGGAAACACCATATATTTT.